Listed here are 8 T cell receptor beta chains from one sample, sequenced in a study of identifying expanded T cells in peripheral blood. Some clones are missing from TCRdb's copy, which holds only in-frame ones; the method was immunoSEQ multiplex PCR. The table records 50,000 to 70,000 clones, 70% to 90% of them present only once. The sequencing sample was made of blood. These receptor sequences come from a person aged 18 to 70 in good health.

The chain uses TRBV4-2 and TRBJ2-3; 15 nucleotides align to TRBD2. Germline V gene sequence: CDR1 LGHNA, CDR2 YNFKEQ. This CDR3 is 16 amino acids long. Trimming cost V 2 bases and J 5 bases; bases outside gene matches: 2. CDR3 residues: CASSQPGLAGGDTQYF. The CDR3 DNA follows: TGTGCCAGCAGCCAACCGGGACTAGCGGGGGGAGATACGCAGTATTTT.

For the CDR3, the DNA is TGTGCCAGCAGTTACTCGGACGACTCCTACGAGCAGTACTTC. Encoded protein: CASSYSDDSYEQYF. The chain is built from TRBV6-5 and TRBJ2-7; D unresolved. CDR1 is MNHEY, CDR2 SVGAGI, per germline. The CDR3 length is 14 residues. V was cut by 0 bases and J by 0 bases, with 6 bases left in between.

The chain uses TRBV7-3 and TRBJ1-2; D is perhaps TRBD1 (6 bases). Germline values: CDR1 SGHTA, CDR2 FQGTGA. This CDR3 is built from 15 residues. V was cut by 5 bases and J by 4 bases, with 17 bases left in between. The CDR3 is CASSQQGSQVYGYTF. The CDR3 nucleotides are TGTGCCAGCAGCCAACAGGGAAGTCAGGTCTATGGCTACACCTTC.

As for this clone: The identical CDR3 is also encoded by other nucleotide sequences in the sample. The chain combines TRBV18 with TRBJ2-5; TRBD2 is a possible D gene (6 bases). The CDR3 runs to 12 residues. Trimming stripped 2 bases from V and 5 bases from J, with 6 bases between. The germline CDR1 and CDR2 sequences are KGHSH and LQKENI. The CDR3 protein is CASSPGGETQYF. The CDR3 DNA is TGTGCCAGCTCACCAGGGGGGGAGACCCAGTACTTC.

The V call is TRBV18, the J call TRBJ1-2; D is possibly TRBD1 (5 bases). Germline assignment: CDR1 KGHSH and CDR2 LQKENI. V gave up 4 bases and J gave up 2 bases, with 8 bases separating them. The CDR3 is made up of 13 amino acids. The CDR3 loop is CASSRQKNYGYTF. CDR3 nucleotide sequence: TGTGCCAGCTCACGACAGAAGAACTATGGCTACACCTTC.

J is TRBJ2-7 and V is TRBV7-2, with D unresolved. Germline V gives CDR1 SGHTA, CDR2 FQGNSA. This CDR3 comprises 11 residues. Trimming left V 3 bases short and J 1 base short, with 1 base between. The CDR3 loop reads CASSFSYEQYF. The CDR3 DNA follows: TGTGCCAGCAGCTTTTCCTACGAGCAGTACTTC.

V and J are TRBV7-9 and TRBJ1-2; TRBD1 matches at 7 bases. V lost 3 bases, J lost 6 bases, and 4 bases stayed unmatched. Germline CDR1 is SEHNR and CDR2 is FQNEAQ (reference sequence). This CDR3 has 13 residues. The CDR3 coding sequence is TGTGCCAGCAGCTTCGGTACAGGGGATGGCTACACCTTC. It translates to CASSFGTGDGYTF.

The chain is built from TRBV27 and TRBJ2-2, with a possible D match to TRBD1 (6 bases). V was cut by 3 bases and J by 5 bases, with 13 bases left in between. The CDR3 sequence is 15 residues long. The V gene's germline CDR1 is MNHEY and CDR2 SMNVEV (reference sequence). The CDR3 spells CASSFIGGFTGELFF. In nucleotides, the CDR3 is TGTGCCAGCAGTTTTATAGGGGGATTTACCGGGGAGCTGTTTTTT.